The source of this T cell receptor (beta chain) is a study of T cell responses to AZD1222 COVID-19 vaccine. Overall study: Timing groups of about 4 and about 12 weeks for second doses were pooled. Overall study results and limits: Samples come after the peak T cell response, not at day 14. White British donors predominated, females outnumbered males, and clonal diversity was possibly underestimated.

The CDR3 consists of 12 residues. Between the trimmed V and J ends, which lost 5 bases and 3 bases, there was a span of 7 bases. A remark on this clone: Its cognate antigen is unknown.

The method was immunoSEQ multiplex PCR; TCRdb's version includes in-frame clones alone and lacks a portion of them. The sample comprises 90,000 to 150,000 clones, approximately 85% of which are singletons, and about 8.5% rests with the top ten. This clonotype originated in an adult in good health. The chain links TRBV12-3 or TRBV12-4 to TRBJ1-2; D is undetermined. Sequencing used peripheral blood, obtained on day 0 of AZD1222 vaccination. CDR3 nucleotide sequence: TGTGCCAGCAGTGGGTTGCACTATGGCTACACCTTC. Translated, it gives CASSGLHYGYTF.